The sequence of this T cell receptor beta chain was determined in a study of T cell responses to AZD1222 COVID-19 vaccine. Clones were read by immunoSEQ multiplex PCR, and TCRdb kept only the in-frame ones, dropping some. The data show about 140,000 clones, with approximately 89% seen just once and roughly 1.5% held by the top ten. Study-wide results and limits: No day 14 peak samples; only post-peak repertoires were characterized.

The CDR3 length is 16 residues. Germline V gene data show CDR1 as LGHDT and CDR2 as YNNKEL (reference sequence). About this clone itself: The antigen is unknown. At one end, the junction sequence differs from germline, possibly due to a read error.

The receptor comes from an adult who received the AZD1222 COVID-19 vaccine. The V call is TRBV3-1 (or the pseudogene TRBV3-2), the J call TRBJ2-5; possible D gene TRBD2, 6 bases. Sample: peripheral blood, taken 28 days after the second AZD1222 dose. The CDR3, as DNA: TGTGCCAGCTGCCAGAGGTTTGGCCTCCACGACGGGGGCCAGTACTTC. Protein product: CASCQRFGLHDGGQYF.